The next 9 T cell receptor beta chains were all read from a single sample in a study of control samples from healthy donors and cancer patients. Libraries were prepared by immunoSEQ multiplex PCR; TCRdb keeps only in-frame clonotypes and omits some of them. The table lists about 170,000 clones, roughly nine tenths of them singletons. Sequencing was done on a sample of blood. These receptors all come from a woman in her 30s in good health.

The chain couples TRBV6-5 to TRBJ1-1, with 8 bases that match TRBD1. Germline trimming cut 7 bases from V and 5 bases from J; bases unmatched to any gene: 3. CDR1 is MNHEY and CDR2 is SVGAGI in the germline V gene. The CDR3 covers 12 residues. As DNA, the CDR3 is TGTGCCAGCAAGAACAGGGGGACTGAAGCTTTCTTT. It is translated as CASKNRGTEAFF.

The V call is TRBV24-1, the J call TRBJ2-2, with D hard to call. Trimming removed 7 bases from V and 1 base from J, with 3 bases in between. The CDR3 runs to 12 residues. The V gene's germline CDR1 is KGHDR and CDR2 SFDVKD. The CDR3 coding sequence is TGTGCCACCAGGGGGAACACCGGGGAGCTGTTTTTT. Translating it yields CATRGNTGELFF.

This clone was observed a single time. CDR3 region: CASSQELQGNSYEQYF. The CDR3 bases are TGCGCCAGCAGCCAAGAGTTACAGGGAAACTCCTACGAGCAGTACTTC. The chain has TRBV4-1 and TRBJ2-7, with D maybe TRBD1 (6 bases). V dropped 0 bases and J dropped 0 bases, with 12 bases sitting between them. CDR1 is MGHRA and CDR2 is YSYEKL in the germline V gene. This CDR3 comprises 16 residues.

The CDR3: CASSNSREGGSDTQYF. The DNA of the CDR3 is TGTGCCAGCAGTAATTCGCGGGAGGGCGGGTCAGATACGCAGTATTTT. The rearrangement joins TRBV13 to TRBJ2-3, with TRBD2 matching 9 bases. CDR1 is PRHDT, CDR2 FYEKMQ, per germline (reference sequence). The CDR3 runs 16 residues. Unmatched junction bases numbered 11, after V lost 6 bases and J lost 4 bases.

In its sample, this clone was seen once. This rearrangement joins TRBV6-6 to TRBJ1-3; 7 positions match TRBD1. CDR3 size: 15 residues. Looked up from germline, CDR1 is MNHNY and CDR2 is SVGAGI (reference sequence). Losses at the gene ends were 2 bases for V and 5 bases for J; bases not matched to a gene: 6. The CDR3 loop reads CASSYGQGGRNTIYF. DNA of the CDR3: TGTGCCAGCAGTTACGGGCAGGGGGGTCGAAACACCATATATTTT.

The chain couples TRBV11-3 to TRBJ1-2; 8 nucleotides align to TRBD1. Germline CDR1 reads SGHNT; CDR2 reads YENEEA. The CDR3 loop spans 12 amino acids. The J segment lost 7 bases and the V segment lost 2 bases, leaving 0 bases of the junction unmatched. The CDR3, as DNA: TGTGCCAGCAGCTTACAGGGGGCTGGCTACACCTTC. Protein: CASSLQGAGYTF.

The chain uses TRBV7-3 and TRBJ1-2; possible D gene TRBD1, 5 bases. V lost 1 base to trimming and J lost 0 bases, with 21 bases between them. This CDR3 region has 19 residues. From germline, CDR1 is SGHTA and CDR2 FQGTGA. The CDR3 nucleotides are TGTGCCAGCAGCTTAAAACCCGATTATACAGGACTAGCTAACTATGGCTACACCTTC. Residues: CASSLKPDYTGLANYGYTF.

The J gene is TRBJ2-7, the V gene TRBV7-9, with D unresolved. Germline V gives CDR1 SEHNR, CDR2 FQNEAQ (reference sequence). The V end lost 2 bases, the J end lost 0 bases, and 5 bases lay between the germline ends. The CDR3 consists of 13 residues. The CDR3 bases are TGTGCCAGCAGCTTACCTAGCTCCTACGAGCAGTACTTC. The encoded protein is CASSLPSSYEQYF.

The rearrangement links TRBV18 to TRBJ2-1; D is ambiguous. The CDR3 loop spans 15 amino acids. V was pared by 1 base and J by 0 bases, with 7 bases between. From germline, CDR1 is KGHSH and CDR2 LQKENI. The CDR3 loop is CASSPLDSSYNEQFF. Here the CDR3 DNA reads TGTGCCAGCTCACCACTGGATAGCTCCTACAATGAGCAGTTCTTC.